This entry describes one TCR beta chain. Original processing methods: Reference gene primers were amplified, and this amplification served to estimate nucleated cell counts. TCRdb's table, derived via immunoSEQ multiplex PCR, lists solely in-frame clones and lacks some. The DNA gave D and trimming, while V, J and clone size come from that table. Of 70,000 to 90,000 clones listed, more than 65% are singletons. This specimen comes from a study of blood T cell repertoires in COVID-19. In the study overall: Acute and convalescent COVID-19 samples came from the United States, Italy and Spain. In each case, the material was cDNA or gDNA derived from T cells, B-cell-depleted T cells, or PBMCs.

This CDR3 is built from 13 residues. V was cut by 3 bases and J by 4 bases, with 4 bases left in between. The receptor's source is a man in his 70s with acute or convalescent COVID-19. The sample was peripheral blood. The chain employs TRBV12-3 or TRBV12-4 and TRBJ2-6; no firm D call. This chain's CDR3 is CASSFAGANVLTF. For the CDR3, the DNA is TGTGCCAGCAGTTTTGCGGGGGCCAACGTCCTGACTTTC.